A selection of T cell receptor beta chains follows, all from one sample in a study of OX40 agonist ivuxolimab in advanced cancers. The data were produced by immunoSEQ multiplex PCR, yet TCRdb's version contains in-frame clones alone and is incomplete. The sample includes 90,000 to 120,000 clones, 90% of them seen just once. The sample was CD4+ or CD8+ T cells sorted from blood, taken in a trial of the OX40 agonist ivuxolimab. These receptors were collected from an adult with an advanced solid tumor such as melanoma, head and neck, liver or kidney cancer. Each CDR3 is given with its conserved first and last residue. D genes are given only for firm matches.

-	TRBV7-2	TRBJ2-5	CASSFETRWETQYF
-	TRBV5-1	TRBJ2-2	CASSVRADTGELFF
-	TRBV19	TRBJ2-5	CASSMGRETQYF
-	TRBV18	TRBJ2-3	CASSPGEADTQYF
TRBD1	TRBV7-3	TRBJ2-2	CASSPQGTGELFF
-	TRBV11-2	TRBJ1-2	CASSSDIYGYTF
-	TRBV18	TRBJ2-3	CASSLRGLGTDTQYF
-	TRBV5-1	TRBJ2-7	CASSSTGISYEQYF
-	TRBV20-1	TRBJ2-7	CSAVGLYEQYF
-	TRBV14	TRBJ2-7	CASSQLSYEQYF
-	TRBV7-8	TRBJ2-1	CASSLLGTPMDEQFF
-	TRBV15	TRBJ2-6	CATSREGVAGANVLTF
-	TRBV5-5	TRBJ1-2	CASSLGGNYGYTF
TRBD1	TRBV7-9	TRBJ2-1	CASGGRTGGPGNEQFF
-	TRBV4-3	TRBJ1-5	CASSQMVTGNQPQHF
-	TRBV11-1	TRBJ2-1	CASSLVGARYNEQFF
-	TRBV5-5	TRBJ1-2	CASSLTGYGYTF
TRBD1	TRBV28	TRBJ1-4	CASSRTGSRIEKLFF
-	TRBV19	TRBJ1-4	CASSYGRGEKLFF
TRBD1	TRBV28	TRBJ2-2	CASARPGQVTGELFF
TRBD2	TRBV5-8	TRBJ2-3	CASSPLAGKDTQYF
TRBD2	TRBV5-1	TRBJ2-1	CASSALAESYNEQFF
-	TRBV27	TRBJ2-3	CASSFSPPTGTDTQYF
TRBD1	TRBV6-6	TRBJ2-7	CASSVWGQGANEQYF
-	TRBV7-3	TRBJ2-6	CASSSTRSGANVLTF
-	TRBV7-2	TRBJ2-1	CASSPLGVVNEQFF
-	TRBV5-4	TRBJ2-5	CASSWGETQYF
-	TRBV28	TRBJ2-1	CATTAYRVMGEQFF
-	TRBV14	TRBJ2-3	CASSQVDTQYF
TRBD2	TRBV6-1	TRBJ2-5	CASRLAGGLSETQYF
TRBD1	TRBV7-2	TRBJ1-2	CASSLLEQGAGYTF
-	TRBV7-9	TRBJ1-2	CASSEDIYGYTF
-	TRBV6-6	TRBJ2-1	CASSWDSASNEQFF
TRBD1	TRBV5-4	TRBJ2-3	CASSLRAGGLSTDTQYF
TRBD1	TRBV19	TRBJ1-3	CASSSHPGTVGNTIYF
TRBD2	TRBV7-6	TRBJ2-2	CASSRLAGGGTGELFF
TRBD2	TRBV7-2	TRBJ2-7	CASSLQPGGLAYEQYF
-	TRBV4-2	TRBJ2-3	CASSQDRVGEFSTDTQYF
TRBD2	TRBV7-3	TRBJ2-3	CASSPLGTSGRLSTDTQYF
-	TRBV9	TRBJ1-1	CASSVEQDNSFSEAFF
TRBD1	TRBV5-1	TRBJ2-1	CASSSDRGRVDNEQFF
-	TRBV19	TRBJ1-5	CASAMGVGQPQHF
TRBD2	TRBV29-1	TRBJ2-7	CSVRLAGRSYEQYF
TRBD2	TRBV28	TRBJ2-1	CASSLWASGIRDEQFF
TRBD1	TRBV4-1	TRBJ2-6	CASSQDGDSSGANVLTF
-	TRBV28	TRBJ2-2	CASNDLNTGELFF
TRBD2	TRBV11-2	TRBJ2-2	CASSSRAGGITGELFF
-	TRBV6-6	TRBJ1-4	CASSYGGGSNEKLFF
-	TRBV30	TRBJ2-7	CAWSAGKEVEQYF
-	TRBV28	TRBJ2-7	CAARGYFFEQYF
TRBD2	TRBV30	TRBJ2-5	CAWSLALTSGRAGAPYF
TRBD1	TRBV4-3	TRBJ1-2	CASSRQGGGGYTF
-	TRBV9	TRBJ2-1	CASSTQGLFDEQFF
TRBD2	TRBV9	TRBJ2-7	CASSLSSGNAYEQYF
-	TRBV5-4	TRBJ1-3	CASSLGTGYTGNTIYF
TRBD2	TRBV10-2	TRBJ2-1	CASSFPGGPEEQFF
TRBD2	TRBV28	TRBJ2-7	CASSLLAGEEYEQYF
-	TRBV5-6	TRBJ2-5	CASSLRISSETQYF
TRBD1	TRBV5-4	TRBJ2-2	CASSLTGQSNTGELFF